This T cell receptor beta chain appears in the sequencing data of a study of CD8+ T cells in alopecia areata (dated by TCRdb to 2016 to 2019). Study-level background: Treated patients were enrolled in an open-label pilot trial of oral tofacitinib at 5 to 10 mg twice daily for moderate-to-severe alopecia areata. Patients stayed on tofacitinib for 6 to 18 months and then had 6 months of follow-up off drug so that delayed response and recurrence could be assessed. In both human patients and the C3H/HeJ mouse model, the study applied high-throughput TCRbeta sequencing to look at T cell clonal expansion in alopecia areata. In humans, TCRbeta sequencing was performed on scalp tissue and on sorted CD4+ and CD8+ peripheral blood T cells from healthy controls and from patients with patchy or totalis/universalis alopecia areata. Patients on tofacitinib were biopsied at baseline and after 4 and 24 weeks of treatment, and several of the patients also had a later scalp biopsy. Scalp clonality was compared across normal scalp (n=4), patchy alopecia areata scalp (n=8), and alopecia totalis/universalis scalp (n=8). RNA was extracted with the PAXgene miRNA kit for fixed scalp, the miRNeasy kit for PBMCs, and the RNeasy kit for mouse skin. TCRbeta CDR3 regions were amplified by immunoSEQ multiplex PCR using 35 Vbeta forward and 13 Jbeta reverse primers.

The library was produced with the immunoSEQ multiplex PCR assay. RNA was extracted from all samples and reverse transcribed into cDNA as template for TCR sequencing. First-strand cDNA was synthesized with SuperScript III using a 2:1 mix of oligo-dT and random hexamers. A synthetic immune receptor repertoire was used to gauge amplification bias, and whatever bias remained was removed computationally. The authors' analysis ran thus. Raw reads were preprocessed to remove errors, and CDR3 was defined by IMGT conventions from the conserved cysteine to phenylalanine. Clonality was computed by normalizing Shannon entropy by log2 of the number of productive unique TCRs and subtracting the result from 1. Whether each scalp clone was CD4 or CD8 was inferred by checking scalp TCRbeta sequences against the CD4 and CD8 repertoires from sorted blood. The table was pulled from immuneACCESS by TCRdb, which kept in-frame rearrangements only. Such tables lose some clones; where checked, under half of the loss comes from unresolved V genes, and the rest has no known cause. V and J calls and clone size are those listed in that table; D and trimming were worked out from the DNA. The sample data list over 120,000 clones, and about half of these were observed just once. The ten largest clones represent over 0.75% of the sample.

This clone was seen a single time. Its antigen has not been determined. No qualities accompany the bases; no much larger clone lies one base away. The label giving this sample's time point can be read as: baseline before oral tofacitinib. Lesional scalp punch biopsies and peripheral blood were collected from alopecia areata patients. PBMCs were separated by density centrifugation and stained for CD3, CD4 and CD8, after which CD4+ and CD8+ T cells were sorted on a FACSAria. Points the paper makes about the study in general: Higher clonality and more expanded CD8+ clones were observed in lesional scalp than in normal scalp, particularly in alopecia totalis/universalis, a finding suggestive of antigenic drive. Scalp TCR repertoire analysis is complicated because resident alphabeta T cells in normal human skin are also sequenced, whereas mouse skin is dominated by gammadelta T cells. Compared with mice, TCR sequences shared between patients were less clear, possibly partly because of HLA diversity across the patient population.

The germline V end is reduced by 3 bases and the J end by 5 bases; junction bases left unmatched: 5. The germline V gene sets CDR1 to SNHLY and CDR2 to FYNNEI. The CDR3 runs 15 residues from the cysteine to the phenylalanine. The CDR3 DNA has 45 bases and is translated from base 1. This material consisted of CD4+ T cells sorted from blood, taken at week 0. The receptor's source is a human donor with alopecia areata. The V gene is TRBV2 and the J gene is TRBJ2-5, with 11 bases matching TRBD2. The nucleotide sequence reads TGTGCCAGCAGTGATAGCGGGAGGGCCGGCGAGACCCAGTACTTC. The resulting protein is CASSDSGRAGETQYF.